The rows below give T cell receptor beta chains drawn from one sample of a study of control samples from healthy donors and cancer patients. Libraries were prepared by immunoSEQ multiplex PCR; TCRdb keeps only in-frame clonotypes and omits some of them. The sample carries some 110,000 clones, more than 80% recorded once. Sequenced input: PBMCs. Receptor source: a woman between 45 and 60 years old with colorectal cancer. CDR3s leave out the opening cysteine and the closing phenylalanine or tryptophan.

len,v_gene,CDR3aa
12,TRBV5-1,ASSPSGLGTEAF
13,TRBV18,ASSRGVAGETEAF
12,TRBV19,ASSITGSNQPQH
14,TRBV6-5,ASSYAEVGMNTEAF
13,TRBV9,ASSPLPGGEFTQY
12,TRBV30,ASLQGTGYTEAF
11,TRBV29-1,SVERAGGLEQY
15,TRBV5-1,ASSLAFDRGGADTQY
13,TRBV14,ASSPQGANYNEQF
10,TRBV5-1,ASSFQGNEQF
11,TRBV7-9,ASSLTESYEQY
12,TRBV28,ASRTGGSGNTIY
11,TRBV12-3/TRBV12-4,ASSLASTDTQY
14,TRBV19,ASSTGQGFLNYGYT
11,TRBV12-3/TRBV12-4,ASSLKNPSPLH
10,TRBV7-3,ASSVRTGELF
14,TRBV6-1,ASSVLAGGSQETQY
11,TRBV5-4,ASSASATGELF
13,TRBV7-9,ASSLDSPSWNEQF
16,TRBV9,ASSPTGWTGGAKNIQY
12,TRBV3-1/TRBV3-2,ASSRATVIGGYT
12,TRBV5-1,ASSLGLSWGEQF
12,TRBV5-1,ASTNGVFADTQY